The 17 T cell receptor beta chains given below trace back to one sample, sequenced in a study of T cells after yellow fever vaccination. One entry per CDR3 protein, called by TCRdb with MiXCR from the 5' RACE reads. In the table there are 400,000 to 650,000 distinct CDR3 sequences, less than 25% of which are singletons. The sample was PBMCs, taken 21 days after the first yellow fever vaccination. These receptor sequences come from a man younger than 30 who received the YFV17D yellow fever vaccine.

Details on this clonotype: With a much larger clone just one base away, this may be a read error. J is TRBJ2-1 and V is TRBV7-2; 7 bases are shared with TRBD1. V lost 6 bases and J lost 2; bases outside the gene matches: 4. The CDR3 has 14 residues. The V gene's germline CDR1 is SGHTA and CDR2 FQGNSA. The CDR3 protein is CASSFDRAYNEQFF. In nucleotides, the CDR3 is TGTGCCAGCAGTTTCGACAGGGCCTACAATGAGCAGTTCTTC.

The table lists this clonotype with a count of one. The chain couples TRBV5-4 to TRBJ2-3, with TRBD2 matching 10 bases. This CDR3 has 16 amino acids. CDR1 and CDR2 (germline): SGHNT, YYREEE (reference sequence). The ends lost 5 bases at V and 6 bases at J; junction bases unmatched: 12. CDR3 amino acids: CASRLSGGGFRDTQYF. In nucleotides, the CDR3 is TGTGCCAGCAGACTGAGCGGGGGGGGATTCCGGGATACGCAGTATTTT. The complete variable domain, with remaining parts taken from reference TRBV5-4 and TRBJ2-3, reads ETGVTQSPTHLIKTRGQQVTLRCSSQSGHNTVSWYQQALGQGPQFIFQYYREEENGRGNFPPRFSGLQFPNYSSELNVNALELDDSALYLCASRLSGGGFRDTQYFGPGTRLTVL.

This clonotype has more than one count but fewer than ten. The genes are TRBV10-3 and TRBJ2-2; a possible D gene is TRBD1 (5 bases). Between the trimmed V and J ends, which lost 11 bases and 6 bases, there was a span of 13 bases. This CDR3 region has 12 residues. Per the germline V gene, CDR1 is ENHRY and CDR2 is SYGVKD. The CDR3 DNA is TGTGCCGGCAGGGTTCCCGCCGGGGAGCTGTTTTTT. It is translated as CAGRVPAGELFF.

This rearrangement joins TRBV28 to TRBJ2-5; D is undetermined. The V gene's germline CDR1 is MDHEN and CDR2 SYDVKM. The CDR3 is made up of 15 amino acids. V was shortened by 6 bases and J by 0 bases, with 14 bases between the two germline ends. This CDR3 reads CASRLMEAYQETQYF. The CDR3 DNA sequence: TGTGCCAGCAGATTAATGGAAGCGTACCAAGAGACCCAGTACTTC.

The table lists this clonotype with a few counts. The chain links TRBV2 to TRBJ2-7; D is possibly TRBD1 or TRBD2 (5 bases each). The germline V gene encodes CDR1 SNHLY and CDR2 FYNNEI. V was clipped by 7 bases and J by 1 base, with 17 bases between them. CDR3 size: 15 residues. CDR3 bases: TGTGCCAGCAAGGGACCGGTACGAACGTCCTACGAGCAGTACTTC. Its translation is CASKGPVRTSYEQYF.

The chain is built from TRBV12-3 or TRBV12-4 and TRBJ2-3, with TRBD2 identical over 10 bases. The CDR3 extends over 14 amino acids. After removal of 10 bases from V and 2 bases from J, the junction contained 6 bases not matched to a gene. The CDR3 here is CATKRGGTTDTQYF. CDR3 DNA: TGTGCCACCAAGCGGGGGGGCACCACAGATACGCAGTATTTT.

This clonotype was recorded at least ten times. The chain combines TRBV5-1 with TRBJ1-2; 7 bases line up with TRBD1. The length of the CDR3 is 17 residues. CDR1 is SGHRS, CDR2 YFSETQ, per germline. Unmatched junction bases numbered 14, after V lost 3 bases and J lost 3 bases. CDR3 DNA sequence: TGCGCCAGCAGCTCGAACAGGGGAATTGGACGTGACTATGGCTACACCTTC. Its translation: CASSSNRGIGRDYGYTF.

The CDR3 here is CASSEGQIPSYEQYF. The CDR3 DNA reads TGCGCCAGCAGTGAAGGGCAGATTCCCTCCTACGAGCAGTACTTC. The chain links TRBV10-1 to TRBJ2-7; D unresolved. Germline loops: CDR1 WNHNN, CDR2 SYGVQD (reference sequence). The CDR3 loop spans 15 amino acids. The V gene lost 3 bases and the J gene lost 0 bases, with 12 bases spanning the gap.

The V call is TRBV5-1, the J call TRBJ1-4, with TRBD1 matching 7 bases. Unmatched junction bases numbered 9, after V lost 3 bases and J lost 4 bases. In germline, CDR1 is SGHRS, CDR2 YFSETQ. CDR3 length: 16 amino acids. This CDR3 is CASSSRTGGINEKLFF. Here the CDR3 DNA reads TGCGCCAGCAGCTCAAGGACAGGAGGGATTAATGAAAAACTGTTTTTT.

The chain couples TRBV5-1 to TRBJ2-7; 8 bases line up with TRBD1. Germline V CDR1 and CDR2: SGHRS, YFSETQ. Germline trimming cut 0 bases from V and 7 bases from J; bases unmatched to any gene: 9. The CDR3 sequence is 15 residues long. The DNA of the CDR3 is TGCGCCAGCAGCTTGGGGACAGGGCCGTTAACAGAGCAGTACTTC. It is translated as CASSLGTGPLTEQYF.

This clonotype was detected a few times. V usage is TRBV9 and J usage is TRBJ2-3; D gene unclear. This CDR3 comprises 17 residues. The ends were cut back, 0 bases at V and 1 base at J, with 15 bases in the middle. Germline V gene data show CDR1 as SGDLS and CDR2 as YYNGEE. The CDR3 DNA reads as TGTGCCAGCAGCGTAGAGCCCGACGGGCCGCGCACAGATACGCAGTATTTT. Its protein product is CASSVEPDGPRTDTQYF.

The chain has TRBV20-1 and TRBJ2-3, with 8 nucleotides matching TRBD2. Per the germline V gene, CDR1 is DFQATT and CDR2 is SNEGSKA (reference sequence). The trim removed 6 bases at V and 0 bases at J, leaving 2 bases unmatched. This CDR3 contains 13 residues. CDR3 protein: CSAIAGSTDTQYF. The CDR3 DNA is TGCAGTGCAATAGCGGGGAGCACAGATACGCAGTATTTT.

This chain joins TRBV4-2 and TRBJ2-1; 9 nucleotides align to TRBD1. Germline CDR1 reads LGHNA; CDR2 reads YNFKEQ. V lost 4 bases to trimming and J lost 1 base; unmatched junction nucleotides: 14. This CDR3 comprises 19 residues. The CDR3 here is CASSLWTGATYSSYNEQFF. The CDR3 DNA is TGTGCCAGCAGCCTTTGGACAGGGGCCACATATAGTTCCTACAATGAGCAGTTCTTC.

For the CDR3, the DNA is TGCAGTGCTAGAGGGGTAGGGGAGATTGAAGCTTTCTTT. This encodes CSARGVGEIEAFF. The chain carries TRBV20-1 and TRBJ1-1; tentative D call: TRBD1 (5 bases). CDR3 length: 13 residues. Trimming took off 1 base at V and 7 bases at J, with 13 bases between the two ends. Germline assignment: CDR1 DFQATT and CDR2 SNEGSKA (reference sequence).

This clonotype showed up just a few times. The rearrangement links TRBV2 to TRBJ1-5, with 10 bases matching TRBD1. Per germline, CDR1 SNHLY and CDR2 FYNNEI. With V trimmed by 4 bases and J by 5 bases, 2 bases remained unmatched. The CDR3 consists of 14 residues. The CDR3 bases are TGTGCCAGCAGTGGGACAGGGGGTCATCAGCCCCAGCATTTT. It specifies CASSGTGGHQPQHF.

The chain uses TRBV29-1 and TRBJ2-2, with D possibly matching TRBD2 (7 bases). The CDR3 is made up of 13 amino acids. V lost 3 bases and J lost 5, with 10 bases in between. Germline V gene lookup returns CDR1 SQVTM and CDR2 ANQGSEA. The chain's CDR3 is CSVDGGHTGELFF. CDR3 sequence (DNA): TGCAGCGTTGACGGGGGGCATACCGGGGAGCTGTTTTTT.

This clonotype has only a few counts. V usage is TRBV10-2 and J usage is TRBJ2-7; maybe TRBD2 (6 bases). Trimming stripped 2 bases from V and 2 bases from J, with 19 bases between. The CDR3 is made up of 17 amino acids. Germline lookup yields CDR1 WSHSY and CDR2 SAAADI. The CDR3 protein is CASSEGRFGYSTYEQYF. As DNA, the CDR3 is TGCGCCAGCAGTGAGGGGAGGTTCGGTTATTCAACCTACGAGCAGTACTTC.